These T cell receptor beta chains were read from a single sample in a study of HIV-infected patients and healthy controls. TCRdb used MiXCR to reprocess the 5' RACE reads, holding one entry per CDR3 protein. This table has around 18,000 distinct CDR3 sequences, roughly 15% appearing once. The source material was CD8+ T cells from blood. These receptor sequences come from a human donor in good health. The CDR3 runs from the conserved cysteine through the conserved F or W. A D gene is named only where the DNA matches it firmly. Some rows mark clone size as missing; the rest say once, few, many or name a class of expanded clone.

many	TRBV20-1	NA	TRBJ2-2	TGCAGTGCTACTGACATCTCCGGGGAGCTGTTTTTT	CSATDISGELFF
NA	TRBV12-3/TRBV12-4	NA	TRBJ2-7	TGTGCCAGCAGTTTAGGACTGAACCAGCAGTACTTC	CASSLGLNQQYF
NA	TRBV4-2	NA	TRBJ1-2	TGTGCCAGCACCCTGGGGCAGGGAGAAGCTAACTATGGCTACACCTTC	CASTLGQGEANYGYTF
many	TRBV20-1	NA	TRBJ1-2	TGCAGTGCTAGAGACTGGGGGGCAGTCCAGGGGAATCATGGCTACACCTTC	CSARDWGAVQGNHGYTF
NA	TRBV6-5	NA	TRBJ1-5	TGTGCCAGCAGTCAAAGCTACAATCAGCCCCAGCATTTT	CASSQSYNQPQHF
NA	TRBV7-9	NA	TRBJ2-2	TGTGCCAGCAGCTTTGGGGCCGGGGAGCTGTTTTTT	CASSFGAGELFF
NA	TRBV7-9	NA	TRBJ1-2	TGTGCCAGCAGCTTGGAGGGGGGCGGCTACACCTTC	CASSLEGGGYTF
NA	TRBV4-3	NA	TRBJ2-7	TGCGCCAGCAGCCAAGCCGTGGCAGGGGCCTCCGAGCAGTACTTC	CASSQAVAGASEQYF
NA	TRBV4-1	NA	TRBJ1-1	TGCGCCAGCAGCCAAGATTCTCGTGGGGGCACTGAAGCTTTCTTT	CASSQDSRGGTEAFF
NA	TRBV11-2	NA	TRBJ1-1	TGTGCCAGCAGCTTAGGGTCGATGGGATTGAACACTGAAGCTTTCTTT	CASSLGSMGLNTEAFF
NA	TRBV7-6	TRBD2	TRBJ2-1	TGTGCCAGCACGGCTTCTAGCGGGAGCCACAATGAGCAGTTCTTC	CASTASSGSHNEQFF
few	TRBV20-1	NA	TRBJ1-4	TGCAGTGCGCCAGTCGGGGACAATGAAAAACTGTTTTTT	CSAPVGDNEKLFF
NA	TRBV20-1	NA	TRBJ2-2	TGCAGTGCTAGTGAAGCCGGGGAGCTGTTTTTT	CSASEAGELFF
few	TRBV12-3/TRBV12-4	NA	TRBJ1-2	TGTGCCAGCAACCCAGTCGCAGGGGAGCACTATGGCTACACCTTC	CASNPVAGEHYGYTF
many	TRBV20-1	NA	TRBJ2-2	TGCAGTGCTGGCAGGGGAAACACCGGGGAGCTGTTTTTT	CSAGRGNTGELFF
many	TRBV29-1	NA	TRBJ2-4	TGCAGCGTCTTCAGGGAGAACATTCAGTACTTC	CSVFRENIQYF
many	TRBV30	NA	TRBJ1-6	TGTGCCTGGAGTGCCGGAGTTCGGGATTCACCCCTCCACTTT	CAWSAGVRDSPLHF
many	TRBV3-1	TRBD2	TRBJ2-7	TGTGCCAGCAGCCAAGATCGGTTCCTAGCGGGAGGGGGCGAGCAGTACTTC	CASSQDRFLAGGGEQYF
NA	TRBV30	TRBD2	TRBJ2-7	TGTGCCTGTTGGACTAGCGGGAGGGTCTACGAGCAGTACTTC	CACWTSGRVYEQYF
NA	TRBV7-9	TRBD2	TRBJ2-1	TGTGCCAGCAGCTTAGAGCGGGAGGGCTGGGATGAGCAGTTCTTC	CASSLEREGWDEQFF
many	TRBV29-1	TRBD1	TRBJ2-2	TGCAGCGTTGAATTGGACAGGGTCACCGGGGAGCTGTTTTTT	CSVELDRVTGELFF
many	TRBV7-9	NA	TRBJ2-7	TGTGCCAGCAGCTCCCCCCCCGGAGGCACCTCCTACGAGCAGTACTTC	CASSSPPGGTSYEQYF
medium-sized	TRBV12-3/TRBV12-4	NA	TRBJ2-3	TGTGCCAGCAGTTTCTCGGGGGGCACAGATACGCAGTATTTT	CASSFSGGTDTQYF
many	TRBV25-1	NA	TRBJ1-5	TGTGCCAGCAGTGAATCCGGGAACAATCAGCCCCAGCATTTT	CASSESGNNQPQHF
NA	TRBV5-6	TRBD2	TRBJ2-1	TGTGCCAGCAGCTTGTTGCTAGCGGGGGGTAATGAGCAGTTCTTC	CASSLLLAGGNEQFF
many	TRBV6-1	NA	TRBJ2-7	TGTGCCAGCAGTGAAAGGGCCTACGAGCAGTACTTC	CASSERAYEQYF
many	TRBV27	TRBD1	TRBJ2-7	TGTGCCAGCAGCTTGACAGGGGTAAACGAGCAGTACTTC	CASSLTGVNEQYF
many	TRBV29-1	NA	TRBJ1-1	TGCAGCGTTGAGTGGGGGGGCACTGAAGCTTTCTTT	CSVEWGGTEAFF
NA	TRBV12-3/TRBV12-4	TRBD1	TRBJ1-4	TGTGCCAGCAGCCTATCGCGACAGGGTTGGAGAAGCGAAAAACTGTTTTTT	CASSLSRQGWRSEKLFF
many	TRBV24-1	TRBD1	TRBJ2-2	TGTGCCACCAGTGATGGGACAGATACCGGGGAGCTGTTTTTT	CATSDGTDTGELFF
many	TRBV27	TRBD1	TRBJ1-1	TGTGCCAGCAGTCCCACCAGGGGGGATACTGAAGCTTTCTTT	CASSPTRGDTEAFF
many	TRBV4-3	NA	TRBJ1-5	TGCGCCAGCAGCCAAGATGGGACTGGGAATCAGCCCCAGCATTTT	CASSQDGTGNQPQHF
NA	TRBV19	NA	TRBJ1-5	TGTGCCAGTAGTATCCCTTCCACGTATGGGGTCGGCAATCAGCCCCAGCATTTT	CASSIPSTYGVGNQPQHF
many	TRBV6-2/TRBV6-3	NA	TRBJ2-2	TGTGCCAGCAGGGACGGGGAGCTGTTTTTT	CASRDGELFF
NA	TRBV7-9	TRBD1	TRBJ2-7	TGTGCCAGCAGCTCAATGGGACAGACCTACGAGCAGTACTTC	CASSSMGQTYEQYF
many	TRBV30	TRBD2	TRBJ2-5	TGTGCCTGGAGTCCTCCGACTAGCGGGAGTAAGACCCAGTACTTC	CAWSPPTSGSKTQYF
many	TRBV11-2	TRBD2	TRBJ2-1	TGTGCCAGCAGCTTCAATCGGGGAGGGCGGGATCGGTTGAGCTCCTACAATGAGCAGTTCTTC	CASSFNRGGRDRLSSYNEQFF
medium-sized	TRBV4-3	TRBD1	TRBJ2-5	TGCGCCAGCAGCCAAGAGCAGGGGGTAGATGAGACCCAGTACTTC	CASSQEQGVDETQYF
many	TRBV29-1	TRBD2	TRBJ2-3	TGCAGCGTTGAAGGGGCTAGCGGGGTTACAGATACGCAGTATTTT	CSVEGASGVTDTQYF
NA	TRBV12-3/TRBV12-4	TRBD2	TRBJ2-3	TGTGCCAGCAGTTCGACTAGCCCCAGCACAGATACGCAGTATTTT	CASSSTSPSTDTQYF
many	TRBV5-5	TRBD1	TRBJ2-1	TGTGCCAGCAGCTTGGTTGACAGGGGAGACAATGAGCAGTTCTTC	CASSLVDRGDNEQFF
many	TRBV27	TRBD1	TRBJ2-7	TGTGCCAGCAGTTCGGGGACAGGGGGCGGTTGGGGCGAGCAGTACTTC	CASSSGTGGGWGEQYF
few	TRBV12-3/TRBV12-4	NA	TRBJ2-2	TGTGCCAGCAGATCGGGGGTATCCGACGGGGAGCTGTTTTTT	CASRSGVSDGELFF
many	TRBV2	NA	TRBJ1-5	TGTGCCAGCGGAGGGAGCAATCAGCCCCAGCATTTT	CASGGSNQPQHF
NA	TRBV5-6	NA	TRBJ2-5	TGTGCCAGCAGCTTAGTCGCCTTCCAAGAGACCCAGTACTTC	CASSLVAFQETQYF
many	TRBV2	NA	TRBJ2-7	TGTGCCAGGAGTCGACTGGTTGGGGAGCAGTACTTC	CARSRLVGEQYF
many	TRBV30	NA	TRBJ1-5	TGTGCCTGGCAGGCGGGCCCCAATCAGCCCCAGCATTTT	CAWQAGPNQPQHF